This paragraph covers one T cell receptor beta chain sequence. In the source study's methods: After removing out-of-frame reads, 2.3 million or so distinct TCRbeta sequences remained. Assay: immunoSEQ multiplex PCR; the TCRdb copy retains only in-frame clones and omits some. The V and J calls and the clone size are those of that table, but D and trimming were determined from the DNA. The sample has under 100,000 clones; approximately 84% are singletons. This sample was taken from a study of memory CD4+ T cells and cytomegalovirus serostatus. The sort gate was single viable CD3+CD4+CD8-CD45RO+ cells for memory CD4+ T cells. CD4+ T cells were isolated by positive magnetic selection. Germline V lookup: CDR1 MNHNS, CDR2 SASEGT. The CDR3 sequence is 15 residues long. V was clipped by 2 bases and J by 4 bases, with 11 bases between them.

This clonotype was obtained from an adult in good health and CMV-seronegative. The sample comprised memory CD4+ T cells from blood. V is TRBV6-1 and J is TRBJ2-2; D call uncertain. CDR3 protein: CASSEYAATTGELFF. CDR3 nucleotides: TGTGCCAGCAGTGAATACGCGGCGACCACCGGGGAGCTGTTTTTT.